This T cell receptor beta chain comes out of a study of control samples from healthy donors and cancer patients. Only in-frame clones appear in the TCRdb table, and some are missing; sequencing was by immunoSEQ multiplex PCR. The sample consists of approximately 86,000 clones, more than 75% of them appearing once. What was sequenced was blood. The receptor was derived from a woman aged 35 to 49 in good health.

The CDR3 protein is CASSLTGTGAGANVLTF. CDR3 DNA sequence: TGTGCCAGCTCACTTACCGGGACAGGGGCTGGGGCCAACGTCCTGACTTTC. The gene calls are TRBV18 and TRBJ2-6; TRBD1 matches 10 bases. This CDR3 contains 17 residues. Germline V CDR1 and CDR2: KGHSH, LQKENI. V trimming: 4 bases; J trimming: 2 bases; junction bases outside the gene matches: 5.